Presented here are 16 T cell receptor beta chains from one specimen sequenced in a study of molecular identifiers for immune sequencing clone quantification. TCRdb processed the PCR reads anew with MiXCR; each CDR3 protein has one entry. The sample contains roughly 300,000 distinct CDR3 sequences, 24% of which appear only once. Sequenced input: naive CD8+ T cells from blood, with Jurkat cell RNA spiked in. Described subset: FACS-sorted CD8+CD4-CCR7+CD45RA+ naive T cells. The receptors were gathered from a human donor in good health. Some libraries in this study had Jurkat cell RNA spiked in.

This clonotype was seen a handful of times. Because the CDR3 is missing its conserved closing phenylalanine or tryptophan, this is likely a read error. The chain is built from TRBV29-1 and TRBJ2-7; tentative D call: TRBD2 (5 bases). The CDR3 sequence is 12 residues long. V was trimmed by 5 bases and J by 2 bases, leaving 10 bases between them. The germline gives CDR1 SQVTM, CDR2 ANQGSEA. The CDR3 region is CSVHEGTYEQYL. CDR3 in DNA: TGCAGCGTTCACGAGGGCACCTACGAGCAGTACCTC.

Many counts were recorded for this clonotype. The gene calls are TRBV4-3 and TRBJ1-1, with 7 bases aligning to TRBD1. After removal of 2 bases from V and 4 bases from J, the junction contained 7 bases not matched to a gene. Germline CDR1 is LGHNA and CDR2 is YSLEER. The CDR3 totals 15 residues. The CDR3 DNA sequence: TGCGCCAGCAGCCAATACGACAGGGCGTTCACTGAAGCTTTCTTT. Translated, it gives CASSQYDRAFTEAFF.

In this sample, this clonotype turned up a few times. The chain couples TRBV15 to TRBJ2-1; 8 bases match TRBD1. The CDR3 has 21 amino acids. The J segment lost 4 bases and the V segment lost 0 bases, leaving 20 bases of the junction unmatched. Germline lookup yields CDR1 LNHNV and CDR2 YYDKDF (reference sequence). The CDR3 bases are TGTGCCACCAGCAGAGATCTACGTGGTCAGGGGGCACAAGGTGGATACAATGAGCAGTTCTTC. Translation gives CATSRDLRGQGAQGGYNEQFF. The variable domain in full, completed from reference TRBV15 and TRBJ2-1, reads DAMVIQNPRYQVTQFGKPVTLSCSQTLNHNVMYWYQQKSSQAPKLLFHYYDKDFNNEADTPDNFQSRRPNTSFCFLDIRSPGLGDTAMYLCATSRDLRGQGAQGGYNEQFFGPGTRLTVL.

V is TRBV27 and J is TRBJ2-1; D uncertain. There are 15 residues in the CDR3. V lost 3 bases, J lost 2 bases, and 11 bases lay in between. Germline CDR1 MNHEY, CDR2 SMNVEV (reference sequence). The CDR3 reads CASSLTTVTYNEQFF. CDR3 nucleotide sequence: TGTGCCAGCAGTTTGACGACGGTGACCTACAATGAGCAGTTCTTC.

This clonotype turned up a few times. The CDR3 bases are TGTGCCAGCAGTTCAACTGATTCTCCTAGCACAGATACGCAGTATTTT. Translated: CASSSTDSPSTDTQYF. The J gene is TRBJ2-3, the V gene TRBV27, with no clear D. In germline, CDR1 is MNHEY, CDR2 SMNVEV (reference sequence). The CDR3 extends over 16 amino acids. V shed 4 bases and J shed 0 bases, with 14 bases lying between them.

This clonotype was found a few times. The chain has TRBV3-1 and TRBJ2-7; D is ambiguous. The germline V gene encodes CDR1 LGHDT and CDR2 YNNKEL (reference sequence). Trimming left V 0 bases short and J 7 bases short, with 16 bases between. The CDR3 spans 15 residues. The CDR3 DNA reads TGTGCCAGCAGCCAAGAATTTGTCATAGACGGGGAGCAGTACTTC. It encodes CASSQEFVIDGEQYF.

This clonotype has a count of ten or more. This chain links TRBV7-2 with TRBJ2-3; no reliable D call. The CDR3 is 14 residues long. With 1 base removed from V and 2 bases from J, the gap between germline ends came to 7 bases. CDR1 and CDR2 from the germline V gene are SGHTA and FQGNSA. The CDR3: CASSLGSTTDTQYF. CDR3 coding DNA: TGTGCCAGCAGCTTAGGGTCAACCACAGATACGCAGTATTTT.

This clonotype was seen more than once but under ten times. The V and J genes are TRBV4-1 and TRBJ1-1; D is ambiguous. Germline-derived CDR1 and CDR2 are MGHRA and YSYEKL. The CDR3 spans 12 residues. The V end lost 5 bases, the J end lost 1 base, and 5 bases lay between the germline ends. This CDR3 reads CASSLPNTEAFF. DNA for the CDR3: TGCGCCAGCAGCTTACCGAACACTGAAGCTTTCTTT.

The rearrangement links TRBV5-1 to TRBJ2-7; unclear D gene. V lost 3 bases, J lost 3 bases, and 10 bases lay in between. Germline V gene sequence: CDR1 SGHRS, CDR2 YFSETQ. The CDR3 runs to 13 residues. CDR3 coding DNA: TGCGCCAGCAGCTGTGGTCTCGGCTACGAGCAGTACTTC. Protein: CASSCGLGYEQYF. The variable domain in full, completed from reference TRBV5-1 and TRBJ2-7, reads KAGVTQTPRYLIKTRGQQVTLSCSPISGHRSVSWYQQTPGQGLQFLFEYFSETQRNKGNFPGRFSGRQFSNSRSEMNVSTLELGDSALYLCASSCGLGYEQYFGPGTRLTVT.

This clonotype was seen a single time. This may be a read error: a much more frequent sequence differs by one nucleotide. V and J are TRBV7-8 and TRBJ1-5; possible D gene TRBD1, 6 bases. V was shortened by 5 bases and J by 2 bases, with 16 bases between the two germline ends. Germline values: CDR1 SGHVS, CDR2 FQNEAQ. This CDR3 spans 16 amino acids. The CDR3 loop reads CASSPQGGGGNQPQHF. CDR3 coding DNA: TGTGCCAGCAGCCCACAAGGGGGGGGAGGCAATCAGCCCCAGCATTTT.

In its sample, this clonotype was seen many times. The CDR3 DNA reads as TGTGCCAGCCACGCAGGGTTGCCTCAGCCCCAGCATTTT. Protein: CASHAGLPQPQHF. The chain is built from TRBV6-2 or TRBV6-3 and TRBJ1-5; possible D gene TRBD1, 5 bases. Looked up from germline, CDR1 is MNHEY and CDR2 is SVGEGT. V lost 8 bases and J 6 bases, leaving 14 bases between the germline ends. The CDR3 contains 13 residues.

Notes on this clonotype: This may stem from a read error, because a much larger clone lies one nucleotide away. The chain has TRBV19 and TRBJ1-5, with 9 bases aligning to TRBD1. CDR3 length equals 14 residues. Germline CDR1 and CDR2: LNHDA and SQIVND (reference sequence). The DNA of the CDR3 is TGTGCCAGTACCGAGACAGGGGGAAATCAGCCCCAGCGTTTT. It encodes CASTETGGNQPQRF.

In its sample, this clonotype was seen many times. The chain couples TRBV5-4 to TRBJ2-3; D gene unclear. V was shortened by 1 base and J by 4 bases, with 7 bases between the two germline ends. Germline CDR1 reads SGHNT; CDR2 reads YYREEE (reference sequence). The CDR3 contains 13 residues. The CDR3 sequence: CASSLYDPDTQYF. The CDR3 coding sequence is TGTGCCAGCAGCTTGTATGATCCAGATACGCAGTATTTT. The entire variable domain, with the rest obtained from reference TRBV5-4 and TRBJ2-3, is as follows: ETGVTQSPTHLIKTRGQQVTLRCSSQSGHNTVSWYQQALGQGPQFIFQYYREEENGRGNFPPRFSGLQFPNYSSELNVNALELDDSALYLCASSLYDPDTQYFGPGTRLTVL.

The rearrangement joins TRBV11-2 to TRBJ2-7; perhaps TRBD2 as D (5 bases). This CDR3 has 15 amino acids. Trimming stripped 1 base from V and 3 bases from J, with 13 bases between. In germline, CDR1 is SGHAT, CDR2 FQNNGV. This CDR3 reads CASSLGPGKSYEQYF. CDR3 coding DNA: TGTGCCAGCAGCTTAGGGCCCGGGAAGAGCTACGAGCAGTACTTC.

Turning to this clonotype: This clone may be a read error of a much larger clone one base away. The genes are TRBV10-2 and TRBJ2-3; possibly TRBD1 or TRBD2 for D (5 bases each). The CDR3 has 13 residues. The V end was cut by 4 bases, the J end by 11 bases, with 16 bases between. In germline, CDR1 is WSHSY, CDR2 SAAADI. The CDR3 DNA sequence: TGCGCCAGCAGTGGGTCGGGGCAGCGAATGCAGTATTTT. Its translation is CASSGSGQRMQYF.

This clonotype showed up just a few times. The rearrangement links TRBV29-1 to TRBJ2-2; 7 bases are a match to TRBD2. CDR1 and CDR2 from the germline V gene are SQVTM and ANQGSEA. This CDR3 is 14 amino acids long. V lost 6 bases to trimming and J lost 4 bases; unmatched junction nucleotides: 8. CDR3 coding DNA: TGCAGCGTAGAACTACGACTAGCCACCGGGGAGCTGTTTTTT. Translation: CSVELRLATGELFF.